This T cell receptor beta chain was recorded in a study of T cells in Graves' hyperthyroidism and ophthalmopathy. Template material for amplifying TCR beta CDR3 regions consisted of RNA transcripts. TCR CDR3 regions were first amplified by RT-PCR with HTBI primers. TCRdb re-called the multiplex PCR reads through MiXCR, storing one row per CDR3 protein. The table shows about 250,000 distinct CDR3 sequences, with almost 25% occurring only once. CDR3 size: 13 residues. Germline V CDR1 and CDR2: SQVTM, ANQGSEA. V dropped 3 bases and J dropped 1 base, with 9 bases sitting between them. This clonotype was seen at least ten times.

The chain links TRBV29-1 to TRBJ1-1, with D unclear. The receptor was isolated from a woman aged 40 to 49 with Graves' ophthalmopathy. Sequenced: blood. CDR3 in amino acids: CSVEAGRNTEAFF. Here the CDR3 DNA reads TGCAGCGTTGAGGCCGGGCGGAACACTGAAGCTTTCTTT.